This T cell receptor (beta chain) was identified during a study of shared clonotypes between healthy human individuals. The study, taken as a whole, reports: Tissue TCR repertoires likely differ from these blood-only repertoires.

Looked up from germline, CDR1 is SQVTM and CDR2 is ANQGSEA. CDR3 length: 13 residues. The J segment lost 5 bases and the V segment lost 7 bases, leaving 6 bases of the junction unmatched. Note on this clone: Its antigen is as yet unknown. A far larger clone is just one base off, so this is likely a read error. This likely comes from a read error, as the CDR3 has no conserved phenylalanine or tryptophan at its end. Other nucleotide sequences in the sample specify the same CDR3.

It was on ten immunoSEQ deep assay plates that unsorted PBMC DNA was sequenced. This table comes from immunoSEQ multiplex PCR, and its TCRdb copy is limited to in-frame clones, with some not included. This repertoire shows about 520,000 clones, 81% found once; its top ten account for roughly an eighth. The rearrangement uses TRBV29-1 and TRBJ2-7; the match to TRBD1 covers 12 bases. This clonotype was sampled from a woman aged 40-49 years in good health. Some clones in this sample may be carry-over from other donors' samples. Sequencing used PBMCs. CDR3: CSATGQGAHEQYL. As DNA, the CDR3 is TGCAGCGCCACGGGACAGGGGGCTCACGAGCAGTACTTA.